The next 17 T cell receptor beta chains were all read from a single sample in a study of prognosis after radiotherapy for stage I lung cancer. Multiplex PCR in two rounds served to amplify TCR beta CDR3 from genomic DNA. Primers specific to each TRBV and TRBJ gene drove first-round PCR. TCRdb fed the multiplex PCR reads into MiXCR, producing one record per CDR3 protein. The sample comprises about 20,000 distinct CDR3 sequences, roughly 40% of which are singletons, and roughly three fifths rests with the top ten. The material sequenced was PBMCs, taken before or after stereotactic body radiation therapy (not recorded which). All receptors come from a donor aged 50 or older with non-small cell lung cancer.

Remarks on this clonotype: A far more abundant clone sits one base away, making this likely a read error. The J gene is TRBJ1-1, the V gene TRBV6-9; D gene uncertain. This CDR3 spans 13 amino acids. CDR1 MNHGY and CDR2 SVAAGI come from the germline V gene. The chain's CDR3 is CASSYRRTTEALF. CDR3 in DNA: TGTGCCAGCAGTTACAGGCGGACCACTGAAGCTTTATTT.

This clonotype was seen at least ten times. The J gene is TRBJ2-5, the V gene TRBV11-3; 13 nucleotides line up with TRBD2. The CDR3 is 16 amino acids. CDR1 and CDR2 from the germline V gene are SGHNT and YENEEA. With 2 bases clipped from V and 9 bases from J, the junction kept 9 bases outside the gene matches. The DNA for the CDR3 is TGTGCCAGCAGCTTATTCGCCTGGACTAGCGGGAGTCCCCAGTACTTC. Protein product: CASSLFAWTSGSPQYF. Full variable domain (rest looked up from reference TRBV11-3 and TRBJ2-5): EAGVVQSPRYKIIEKKQPVAFWCNPISGHNTLYWYLQNLGQGPELLIRYENEEAVDDSQLPKDRFSAERLKGVDSTLKIQPAELGDSAVYLCASSLFAWTSGSPQYFGPGTRLLVL.

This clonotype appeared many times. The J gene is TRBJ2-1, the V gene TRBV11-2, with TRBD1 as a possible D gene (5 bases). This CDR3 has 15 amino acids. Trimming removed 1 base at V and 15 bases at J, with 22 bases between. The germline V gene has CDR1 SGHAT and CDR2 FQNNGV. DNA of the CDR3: TGTGCCAGCAGCTTAGGCAGGGATGGCGCGGTAAACATGTTCTTC. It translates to CASSLGRDGAVNMFF.

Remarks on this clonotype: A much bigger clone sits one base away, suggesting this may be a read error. In DNA form, the CDR3 reads TGCAGTGCTAGAGAAACTAGCGGGCTAGAGGAGACCCAGTACTTC. This codes for CSARETSGLEETQYF. J is TRBJ2-5 and V is TRBV20-1; 9 nucleotides agree with TRBD2. The V gene's germline CDR1 is DFQATT and CDR2 SNEGSKA (reference sequence). J was trimmed by 5 bases and V by 0 bases; bases with no gene match: 7. The CDR3 spans 15 residues.

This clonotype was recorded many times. The CDR3 DNA reads as TGCGCCAGCAGCTTGGCCCTGGGGAACACCGGGGAGCTGTTTTTT. It encodes CASSLALGNTGELFF. V and J are TRBV5-1 and TRBJ2-2; D is unresolved. The CDR3 length is 15 residues. From germline, CDR1 is SGHRS and CDR2 YFSETQ. Trimming pared 0 bases from V and 1 base from J, leaving 7 bases between.

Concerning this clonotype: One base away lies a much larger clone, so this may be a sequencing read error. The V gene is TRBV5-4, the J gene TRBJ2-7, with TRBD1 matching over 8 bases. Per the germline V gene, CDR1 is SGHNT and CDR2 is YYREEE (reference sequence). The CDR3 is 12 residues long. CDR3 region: CAISTGQGDAYF. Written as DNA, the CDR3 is TGTGCCATCAGCACCGGACAGGGCGACGCGTACTTC.

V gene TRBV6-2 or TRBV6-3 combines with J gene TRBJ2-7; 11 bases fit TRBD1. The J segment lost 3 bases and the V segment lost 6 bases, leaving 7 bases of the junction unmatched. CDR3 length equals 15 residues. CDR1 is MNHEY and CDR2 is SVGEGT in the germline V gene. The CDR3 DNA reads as TGTGCCAGCAGCGGCGGGACAGGGGGTTACTACGAGCAGTACTTC. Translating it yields CASSGGTGGYYEQYF.

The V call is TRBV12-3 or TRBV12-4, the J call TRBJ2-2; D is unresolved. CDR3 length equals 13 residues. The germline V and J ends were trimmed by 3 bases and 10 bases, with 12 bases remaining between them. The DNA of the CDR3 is TGTGCCAGCAGTTTTCAAGGGCCCCTGGAGCTGTTTTTT. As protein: CASSFQGPLELFF.

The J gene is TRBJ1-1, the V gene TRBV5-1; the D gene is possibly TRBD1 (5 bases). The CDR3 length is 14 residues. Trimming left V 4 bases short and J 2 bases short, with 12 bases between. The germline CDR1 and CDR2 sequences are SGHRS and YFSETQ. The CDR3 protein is CASSPLQGNTEAFF. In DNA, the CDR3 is TGCGCCAGCAGCCCCCTCCAGGGCAACACTGAAGCTTTCTTT.

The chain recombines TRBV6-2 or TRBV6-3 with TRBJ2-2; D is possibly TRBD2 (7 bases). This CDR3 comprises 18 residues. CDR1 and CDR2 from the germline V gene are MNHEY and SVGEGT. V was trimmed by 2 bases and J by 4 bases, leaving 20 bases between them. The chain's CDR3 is CASSYGERGGRSTGELFF. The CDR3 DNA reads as TGTGCCAGCAGTTACGGAGAGAGGGGGGGCCGGAGCACCGGGGAGCTGTTTTTT.

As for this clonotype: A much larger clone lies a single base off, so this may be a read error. The CDR3 sequence: CSVSVVGREAFF. The CDR3 bases are TGCAGCGTTTCGGTAGTGGGCAGGGAAGCTTTCTTT. V is TRBV29-1 and J is TRBJ1-1; no firm D call. The CDR3 is made up of 12 amino acids. V was trimmed by 5 bases and J by 8 bases, leaving 15 bases between them. Looked up from germline, CDR1 is SQVTM and CDR2 is ANQGSEA.

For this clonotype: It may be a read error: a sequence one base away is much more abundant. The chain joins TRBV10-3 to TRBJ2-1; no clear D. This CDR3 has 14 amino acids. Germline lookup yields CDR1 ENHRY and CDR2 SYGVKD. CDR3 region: CAISFGSSYNEHFF. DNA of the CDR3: TGTGCCATCAGTTTCGGAAGCTCCTACAATGAGCATTTCTTC.

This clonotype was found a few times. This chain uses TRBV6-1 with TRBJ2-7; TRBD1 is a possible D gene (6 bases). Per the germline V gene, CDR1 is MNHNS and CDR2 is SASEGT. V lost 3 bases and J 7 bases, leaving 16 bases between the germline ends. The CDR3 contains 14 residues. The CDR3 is CASSDLQGVGEQYF. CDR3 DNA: TGTGCCAGCAGTGACCTACAGGGAGTAGGGGAGCAGTACTTC.

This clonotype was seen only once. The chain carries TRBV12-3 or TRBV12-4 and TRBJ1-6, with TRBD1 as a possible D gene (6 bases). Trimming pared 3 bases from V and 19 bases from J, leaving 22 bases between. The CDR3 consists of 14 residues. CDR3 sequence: CASSFWGRDSHLHF. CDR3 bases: TGTGCCAGCAGTTTTTGGGGGCGAGACTCACACCTACACTTT.

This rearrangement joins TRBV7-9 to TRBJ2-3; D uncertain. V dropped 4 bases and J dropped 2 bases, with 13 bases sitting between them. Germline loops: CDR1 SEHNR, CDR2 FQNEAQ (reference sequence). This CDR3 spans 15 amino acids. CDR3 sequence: CASSSAQEPTDTQYF. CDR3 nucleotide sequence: TGTGCCAGCAGCTCCGCCCAAGAGCCCACAGATACGCAGTATTTT. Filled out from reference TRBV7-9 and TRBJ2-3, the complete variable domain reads DTGVSQNPRHKITKRGQNVTFRCDPISEHNRLYWYRQTLGQGPEFLTYFQNEAQLEKSRLLSDRFSAERPKGSFSTLEIQRTEQGDSAMYLCASSSAQEPTDTQYFGPGTRLTVL.

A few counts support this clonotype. CDR3 nucleotides: TGCGCCAGCAGTGAGGGTGACCCAGTGGGCACAGATACGCAGTATTTT. It is translated as CASSEGDPVGTDTQYF. The genes are TRBV10-1 and TRBJ2-3; D unclear. This CDR3 has 16 amino acids. V shed 2 bases and J shed 1 base, with 13 bases lying between them. In germline, CDR1 is WNHNN, CDR2 SYGVQD (reference sequence).

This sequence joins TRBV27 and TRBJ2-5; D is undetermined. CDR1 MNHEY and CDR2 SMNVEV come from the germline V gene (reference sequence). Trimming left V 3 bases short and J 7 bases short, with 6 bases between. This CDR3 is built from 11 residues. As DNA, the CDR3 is TGTGCCAGCAGTTTTTACGGGACCCAGTACTTC. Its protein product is CASSFYGTQYF.